The clone carrying this TCR beta chain appeared a few times. These data are taken from a study of T-cell memory formation after mild COVID-19. Study details: Largely, the TCR clusters proved donor specific.

TCRdb re-called the 5' RACE reads through MiXCR, storing one row per CDR3 protein. The sample holds around 150,000 distinct CDR3 sequences, about 14% seen once. Trimming shortened V by 5 bases and J by 2 bases, and 18 bases separated the two germline ends. CDR1 and CDR2 from the germline V gene are SGHRS and YFSETQ. There are 16 residues in the CDR3. Specimen: PBMCs or a T cell subset sorted from them (not recorded which). The sequence was obtained from an adult woman who had mild COVID-19 (a few samples of this study predate the infection). Cell type and time point are not known. The chain recombines TRBV5-1 with TRBJ2-3; TRBD1 is a possible D gene (6 bases). CDR3 region: CASRERGTTTTDTQYF. The CDR3 DNA sequence: TGCGCCAGCAGGGAAAGGGGGACCACTACCACAGATACGCAGTATTTT.